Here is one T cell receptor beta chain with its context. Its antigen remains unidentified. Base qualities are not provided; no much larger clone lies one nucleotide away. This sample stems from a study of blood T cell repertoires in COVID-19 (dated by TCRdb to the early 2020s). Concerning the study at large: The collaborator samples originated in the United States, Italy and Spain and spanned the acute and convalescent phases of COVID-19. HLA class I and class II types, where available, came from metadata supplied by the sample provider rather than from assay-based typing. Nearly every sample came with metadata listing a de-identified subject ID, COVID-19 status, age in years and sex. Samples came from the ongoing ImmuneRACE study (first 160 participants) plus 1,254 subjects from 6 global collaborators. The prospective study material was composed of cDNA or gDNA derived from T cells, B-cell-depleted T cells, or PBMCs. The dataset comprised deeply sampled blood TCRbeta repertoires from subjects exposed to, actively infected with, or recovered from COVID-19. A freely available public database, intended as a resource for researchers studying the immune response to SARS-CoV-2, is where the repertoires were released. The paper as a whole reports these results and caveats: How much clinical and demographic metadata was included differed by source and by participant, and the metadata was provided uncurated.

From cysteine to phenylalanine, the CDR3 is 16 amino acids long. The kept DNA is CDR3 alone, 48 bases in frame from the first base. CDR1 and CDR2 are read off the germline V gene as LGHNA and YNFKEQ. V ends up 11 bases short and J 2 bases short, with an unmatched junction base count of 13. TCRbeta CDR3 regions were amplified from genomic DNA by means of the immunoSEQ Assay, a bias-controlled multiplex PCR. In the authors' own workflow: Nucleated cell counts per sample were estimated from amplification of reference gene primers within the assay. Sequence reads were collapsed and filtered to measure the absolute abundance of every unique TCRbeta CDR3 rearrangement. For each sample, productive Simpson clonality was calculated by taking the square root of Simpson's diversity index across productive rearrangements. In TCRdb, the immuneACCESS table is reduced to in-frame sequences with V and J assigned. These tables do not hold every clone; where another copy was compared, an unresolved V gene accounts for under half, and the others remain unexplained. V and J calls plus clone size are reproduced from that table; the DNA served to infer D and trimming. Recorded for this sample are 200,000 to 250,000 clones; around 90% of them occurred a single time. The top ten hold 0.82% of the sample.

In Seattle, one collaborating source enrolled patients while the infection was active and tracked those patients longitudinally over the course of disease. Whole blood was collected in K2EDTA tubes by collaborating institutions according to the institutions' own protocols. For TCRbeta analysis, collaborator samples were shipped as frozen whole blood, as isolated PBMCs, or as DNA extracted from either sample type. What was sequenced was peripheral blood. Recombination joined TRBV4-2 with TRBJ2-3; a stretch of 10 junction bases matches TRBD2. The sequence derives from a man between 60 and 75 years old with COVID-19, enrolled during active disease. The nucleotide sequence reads TGTGCCCCCCGGAGGACTAGCGGTCCTCACACAGATACGCAGTATTTT. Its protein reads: CAPRRTSGPHTDTQYF.